This T cell receptor beta chain came from a study of T cell responses to AZD1222 COVID-19 vaccine. Overall study findings and caveats: Mapped onto spike, vaccine-associated CD4 TCRs spanned it and were dominant at 160-218 and 743-854. Once two AZD1222 doses were given, Spike-specific TCR breadth and depth went up. Just 5 to 7 AZD1222 recipients were seropositive at baseline.

Timing groups of about 4 and about 12 weeks for second doses were pooled. The data were produced by immunoSEQ multiplex PCR, yet TCRdb's version contains in-frame clones alone and is incomplete. The sample yields 110,000 or so clones, 88% seen once. This clone occurred many times. Its antigen is undetermined. The V gene end was trimmed by 2 bases and the J gene end by 2 bases; junction bases not matched to a gene: 2. CDR3 size: 15 residues. Germline V gene sequence: CDR1 WNHNN, CDR2 SYGVQD (reference sequence). The chain is built from TRBV10-1 and TRBJ1-5; TRBD1 matches 8 bases. Specimen: peripheral blood, collected 28 days after the second AZD1222 dose. The TCR comes from an adult who received the AZD1222 COVID-19 vaccine. CDR3 region: CASSEDRGCNQPQHF. The CDR3 DNA is TGCGCCAGCAGTGAGGACAGGGGTTGCAATCAGCCCCAGCATTTT.